The sequence of this T cell receptor (beta chain) was determined in a study of T-cell reconstitution after alpha-beta-depleted transplantation in children. This clonotype was seen ten or more times. A TCRbeta library incorporating unique molecular identifiers was prepared. TCRdb analysed the PCR reads with MiXCR anew, one entry per CDR3 protein. The table shows under 450,000 distinct CDR3 sequences, with about an eighth occurring only once. The CDR3 consists of 13 residues. CDR1 is SGHTA and CDR2 is FQGNSA in the germline V gene. The J segment lost 12 bases and the V segment lost 0 bases, leaving 5 bases of the junction unmatched.

Sequenced here: PBMCs, sampled from the stem cell graft. This chain joins TRBV7-2 and TRBJ2-1, with 7 nucleotides matching TRBD2. The origin of this receptor is a human donor who donated a stem cell graft to a child with Fanconi anemia. The DNA of the CDR3 is TGTGCCAGCAGCTTAGCCGGGACTATGGTGCAGTTCTTC. It translates to CASSLAGTMVQFF.